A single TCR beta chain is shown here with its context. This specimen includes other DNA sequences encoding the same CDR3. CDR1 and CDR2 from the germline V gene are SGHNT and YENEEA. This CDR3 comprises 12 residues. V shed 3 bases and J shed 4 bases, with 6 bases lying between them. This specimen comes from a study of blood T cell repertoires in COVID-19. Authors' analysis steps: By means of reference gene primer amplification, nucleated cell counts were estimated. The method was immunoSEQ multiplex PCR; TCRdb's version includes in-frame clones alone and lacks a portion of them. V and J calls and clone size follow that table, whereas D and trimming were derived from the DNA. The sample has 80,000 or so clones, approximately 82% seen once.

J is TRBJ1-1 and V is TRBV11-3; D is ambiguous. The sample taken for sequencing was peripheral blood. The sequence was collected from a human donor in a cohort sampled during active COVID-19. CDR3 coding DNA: TGTGCCAGCAGCTTGCGGGGCACTGAAGCTTTCTTT. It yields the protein CASSLRGTEAFF.